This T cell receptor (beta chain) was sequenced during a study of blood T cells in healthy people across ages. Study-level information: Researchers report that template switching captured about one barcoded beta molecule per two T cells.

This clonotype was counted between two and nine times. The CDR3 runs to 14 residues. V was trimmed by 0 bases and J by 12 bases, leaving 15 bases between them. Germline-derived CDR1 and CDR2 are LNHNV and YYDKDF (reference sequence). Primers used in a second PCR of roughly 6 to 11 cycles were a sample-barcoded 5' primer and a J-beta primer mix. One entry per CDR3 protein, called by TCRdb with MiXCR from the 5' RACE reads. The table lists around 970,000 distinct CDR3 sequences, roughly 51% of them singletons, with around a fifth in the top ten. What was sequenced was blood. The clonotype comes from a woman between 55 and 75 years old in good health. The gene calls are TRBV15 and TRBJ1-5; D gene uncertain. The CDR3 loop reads CATSRDSYTDLQHF. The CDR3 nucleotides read TGTGCCACCAGCAGAGATAGCTATACAGACCTCCAGCATTTT.